These T cell receptor beta chains were read from a single sample in a study of PD-1 blockade in mismatch repair-deficient tumors. Sequencing used immunoSEQ multiplex PCR; TCRdb keeps in-frame clones, though not all of them. Of some 100,000 clones in the sample, 82% were seen once. The sequences come from peripheral blood, collected about 36 weeks after starting pembrolizumab. These receptors were taken from an adult with mismatch repair-deficient cancer. Each CDR3 is given with its conserved first and last residue. The D gene is left open where the match is weak. Size is omitted from some rows. Given values are once, few, many or a class for expanded clones.

d_gene	v_gene	len	abundance	j_gene	CDR3nt	CDR3aa
-	TRBV30	12	few	TRBJ2-7	TGTGCCTGGAGTGGAAACGGGGGTGGAAAGTACTTC	CAWSGNGGGKYF
-	TRBV14	17	-	TRBJ1-2	TGTGCCAGCAGCCAAGATAAGGGTCCCGCAGGTATAGGAGGCTACACCTTC	CASSQDKGPAGIGGYTF
TRBD1	TRBV6-1	13	-	TRBJ2-7	TGTGCCAGCAGAGAGGGGGCGCGATACGAGCAGTACTTC	CASREGARYEQYF
TRBD2	TRBV29-1	18	-	TRBJ2-1	TGCAGCGTTGAAGGCCTAGTATCGGGCGGGAGCTCCTACAATGAGCAGTTCTTC	CSVEGLVSGGSSYNEQFF
-	TRBV5-6	15	-	TRBJ2-5	TGTGCCAGCAGCTTGGACTCGGGAGTCCAGGAGACCCAGTACTTC	CASSLDSGVQETQYF
-	TRBV18	14	-	TRBJ1-5	TGTGCCAGCTCACTCGACGGAATTAATCAGCCCCAGCATTTT	CASSLDGINQPQHF
TRBD2	TRBV18	15	-	TRBJ2-3	TGTGCCAGCTCTCGAAGCGGGAGTCGGACAGATACGCAGTATTTT	CASSRSGSRTDTQYF
TRBD1	TRBV27	14	few	TRBJ1-3	TGTGCCAGCAGTATAGACAGGGCTGGAAACACCATATATTTT	CASSIDRAGNTIYF
TRBD1	TRBV30	14	-	TRBJ1-2	TGTGCCTGGACCCACCCAGGGGGCCTGGGGGGCTACACCTTC	CAWTHPGGLGGYTF
-	TRBV7-8	14	-	TRBJ1-5	TGTGCCAGCAGCTTAGCGGGTGGCAATCAGCCCCAGCATTTT	CASSLAGGNQPQHF
TRBD2	TRBV2	14	-	TRBJ2-7	TGTGCCATCCAACTAGCGGGAGCTCCCTACGAGCAGTACTTC	CAIQLAGAPYEQYF
-	TRBV10-3	11	few	TRBJ2-5	TGTGCCATCAGTGAGAAGGAGACCCAGTACTTC	CAISEKETQYF
-	TRBV27	14	-	TRBJ2-7	TGTGCCAGCAGTTTAGCCTGGGACTCCTACGAGCAGTACTTC	CASSLAWDSYEQYF
TRBD2	TRBV7-7	18	-	TRBJ2-1	TGTGCTAGCAGCTTAGCGCGTCGGACTAGCGGGATGGACAATGAGCAGTTCTTC	CASSLARRTSGMDNEQFF
-	TRBV7-3	13	-	TRBJ2-5	TGTGCCAGCAGCTCCGGCTTACAAGAGACCCAGTACTTC	CASSSGLQETQYF
-	TRBV19	16	-	TRBJ1-1	TGTGCCAGTACTACTTCCCATAGTACAAGGAACACTGAAGCTTTCTTT	CASTTSHSTRNTEAFF
-	TRBV6-5	15	-	TRBJ2-7	TGTGCCAGCAGTTACGACTTTCAGGCGTGGAGCGAGCAGTACTTC	CASSYDFQAWSEQYF
-	TRBV4-3	14	-	TRBJ2-4	TGCGCCAGCAGCCTGGAGAGAGGAAAAAACATTCAGTACTTC	CASSLERGKNIQYF
-	TRBV27	13	-	TRBJ2-7	TGTGCCAGCAGTTTCGGGTCCTTCTACGAGCAGTACTTC	CASSFGSFYEQYF
TRBD2	TRBV5-4	17	-	TRBJ2-2	TGTGCCAGCAGCGTAACGGGACTAACAAAGAACACCGGGGAGCTGTTTTTT	CASSVTGLTKNTGELFF
TRBD2	TRBV6-5	16	-	TRBJ2-1	TGTGCCAGCAGTTACTCGACTAGCGGGATTTACGATGAGCAGTTCTTC	CASSYSTSGIYDEQFF
TRBD2	TRBV5-4	17	-	TRBJ2-2	TGTGCCAGCAGCGGGGATTCGACTAGCGAAATAACCGGGGAGCTGTTTTTT	CASSGDSTSEITGELFF
TRBD1	TRBV2	15	-	TRBJ2-2	TGTGCCAGCAGCGGGACAGGGCTTTTCACCGGGGAGCTGTTTTTT	CASSGTGLFTGELFF
-	TRBV5-6	15	-	TRBJ2-2	TGTGCCAGCAGCTTATCACTAACGAACACCGGGGAGCTGTTTTTT	CASSLSLTNTGELFF
-	TRBV4-1	14	-	TRBJ2-7	TGCGCCAGCAGCCAAGTAGGACAAGGGGTCGAGCAGTACTTC	CASSQVGQGVEQYF
-	TRBV2	14	once	TRBJ2-7	TGTGCCAGCAGTGGGCAGGGAATACTTGGCGAGCAGTACTTC	CASSGQGILGEQYF
TRBD1	TRBV9	14	once	TRBJ1-4	TGTGCCAGCAGCGTAGAAGGGGGCAATGAAAAACTGTTTTTT	CASSVEGGNEKLFF
-	TRBV9	16	-	TRBJ2-7	TGTGCCAGCAGCCCCTACCCACAGGGAGGAAGGTACGAGCAGTACTTC	CASSPYPQGGRYEQYF
-	TRBV10-3	17	-	TRBJ2-2	TGTGCCATCAGTGAAGCACAACGTGGATCGAACACCGGGGAGCTGTTTTTT	CAISEAQRGSNTGELFF
-	TRBV5-6	12	once	TRBJ1-1	TGTGCCAGTGGGCCGGACAGCGCTGAAGCTTTCTTT	CASGPDSAEAFF
-	TRBV7-3	14	once	TRBJ2-3	TGTGCCAGCAGCTCCCGGGCCGCCGCGAATACGCAGTATTTT	CASSSRAAANTQYF
-	TRBV6-4	14	-	TRBJ2-1	TGTGCCAGCAGTCCCGGAAGGAACAACGGGGAGCAGTTCTTC	CASSPGRNNGEQFF
-	TRBV7-2	12	-	TRBJ1-4	TGTGCCAGCAGCGGGGGAGGTGAAAAACTGTTTTTT	CASSGGGEKLFF
-	TRBV27	13	-	TRBJ1-1	TGTGCCAGCAGCCTAGGTTGGGACACTGAAGCTTTCTTT	CASSLGWDTEAFF
TRBD2	TRBV30	13	-	TRBJ2-3	TGTGCCTGGAGCTCGGCGGGAGGAGATACGCAGTATTTT	CAWSSAGGDTQYF
-	TRBV18	15	once	TRBJ2-3	TGTGCCAGCTCACCTTATAAAACGGCCACAGATACGCAGTATTTT	CASSPYKTATDTQYF
-	TRBV21-1	14	-	TRBJ2-1	TGTGCCAGCAGCGTAGCGGAGGGGGAGGGTGAGCAGTTCTTC	CASSVAEGEGEQFF
TRBD2	TRBV7-8	15	once	TRBJ2-7	TGTGCCAGCAGCTTCCCGGGACTAGCTACGTACGAGCAGTACTTC	CASSFPGLATYEQYF
-	TRBV11-2	16	-	TRBJ2-7	TGTGCCAGCAGCTTATATGGTTTAGTAACCTCCTACGAGCAGTACTTC	CASSLYGLVTSYEQYF
-	TRBV6-6	15	-	TRBJ2-1	TGTGCCAGCAGTTACTCGCAGGGGACCGGGAATGAGCAGTTCTTC	CASSYSQGTGNEQFF
-	TRBV9	14	-	TRBJ2-7	TGTGCCAGCAGCCAAGGGGGCGGGAGTACCGAGCAGTACTTC	CASSQGGGSTEQYF
TRBD2	TRBV7-9	17	-	TRBJ2-6	TGTGCCAGCAGCTTACAGCGGGGAAGCTCTGGGGCCAACGTCCTGACTTTC	CASSLQRGSSGANVLTF
-	TRBV11-2	16	few	TRBJ2-4	TGTGCCAGCAGCTTAGGAGTAGGCAGGGGAAAAAACATTCAGTACTTC	CASSLGVGRGKNIQYF